This T cell receptor (beta chain) was documented in a study of T cell responses to AZD1222 COVID-19 vaccine. Findings and limits, study-wide: Spike-specific TCR breadth and depth rose after two AZD1222 doses. The peak T cell response came first, and repertoires were sampled only after it.

Details on this clone: The antigen remains undetermined.

Trimming pared 7 bases from V and 1 base from J, leaving 10 bases between. The CDR3 is made up of 13 amino acids. Libraries were prepared by immunoSEQ multiplex PCR; TCRdb keeps only in-frame clonotypes and omits some of them. The table records roughly 80,000 clones, approximately 88% of them present only once. The sample was peripheral blood, taken on day 0 of MenACWY control vaccination. The TCR was taken from an adult in good health. The chain has TRBV12-3 or TRBV12-4 and TRBJ1-1; D unclear. In DNA, the CDR3 is TGTGCCAGCACCTTACCAGGGAACACTGAAGCTTTCTTT. Translation gives CASTLPGNTEAFF.